This T cell receptor (beta chain) was obtained from a study of shared clonotypes between healthy human individuals. TCRdb's table, derived via immunoSEQ multiplex PCR, lists solely in-frame clones and lacks some. The sample includes under 750,000 clones, 72% of them seen just once. V shed 7 bases and J shed 8 bases, with 12 bases lying between them. The CDR3 is made up of 11 amino acids. The germline V gene encodes CDR1 DFQATT and CDR2 SNEGSKA (reference sequence). A note on this clone: The antigen is unknown.

Findings and limits, study-wide: Several donors held about 5% of naive CD4 clonotypes in common.

Donors, without exception, were Caucasian adults residing in Nashville, Tennessee. The chain employs TRBV20-1 and TRBJ2-1, with D possibly matching TRBD2 (6 bases). The receptor was isolated from a woman aged 25 to 45 in good health. Sequenced: memory CD4+ T cells sorted from blood. The subset denotes: CD45RA-negative fraction. The CDR3 spells CSVREFYEQFF. The CDR3 bases are TGCAGTGTCCGGGAGTTCTATGAGCAGTTCTTC.